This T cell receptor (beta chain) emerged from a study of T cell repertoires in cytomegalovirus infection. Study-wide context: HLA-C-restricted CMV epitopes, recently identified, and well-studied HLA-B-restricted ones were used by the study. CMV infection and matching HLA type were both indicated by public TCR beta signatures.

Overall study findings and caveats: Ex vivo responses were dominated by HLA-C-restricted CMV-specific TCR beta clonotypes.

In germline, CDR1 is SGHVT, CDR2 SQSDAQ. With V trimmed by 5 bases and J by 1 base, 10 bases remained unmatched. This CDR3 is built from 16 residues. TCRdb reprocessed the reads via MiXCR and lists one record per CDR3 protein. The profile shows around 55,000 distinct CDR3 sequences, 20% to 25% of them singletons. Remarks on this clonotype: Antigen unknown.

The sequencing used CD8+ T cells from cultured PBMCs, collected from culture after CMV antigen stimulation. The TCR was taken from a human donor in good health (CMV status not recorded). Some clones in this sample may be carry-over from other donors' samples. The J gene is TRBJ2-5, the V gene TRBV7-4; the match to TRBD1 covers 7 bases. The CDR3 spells CASSQASQGRQETQYF. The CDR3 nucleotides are TGTGCCAGCAGCCAAGCTTCACAGGGGCGCCAAGAGACCCAGTACTTC.